This TCR beta chain stems from a study of blood T cell repertoires in COVID-19. Study-level information: There were acute and convalescent COVID-19 samples, and they came from the United States, Italy and Spain.

V dropped 1 base and J dropped 4; count of bases not matched to a gene: 6. CDR1 and CDR2 (germline): LGHNA, YNFKEQ. The CDR3 covers 17 residues. This clone has just one count. Original data processing: From reference gene primer amplification, estimates of nucleated cell counts were derived. Clones were sequenced by immunoSEQ multiplex PCR, and TCRdb holds only the in-frame ones, with some missing. V, J and clone size are taken as reported in that table, and D and trimming were inferred from the DNA itself. The sample carries 50,000 to 75,000 clones, around 91% recorded once. The sequence was obtained from a human donor in a cohort sampled during active COVID-19. Sequenced sample: peripheral blood. The J gene is TRBJ2-1, the V gene TRBV4-2, with 11 positions matching TRBD2. The DNA of the CDR3 is TGTGCCAGCAGCCAAGTGGTTACTAGCGGGGGTTACAATGAGCAGTTCTTC. This codes for CASSQVVTSGGYNEQFF.